This T cell receptor beta chain came from a study of OX40 agonist ivuxolimab in advanced cancers. Across the whole study: The diagnoses of dose-escalation patients were hepatocellular carcinoma, melanoma, renal cell or head and neck cancer.

V was shortened by 3 bases and J by 4 bases, with 13 bases between the two germline ends. The CDR3 consists of 15 residues. CDR1 is SNHLY and CDR2 is FYNNEI in the germline V gene. The method was immunoSEQ multiplex PCR; TCRdb's version includes in-frame clones alone and lacks a portion of them. The table shows approximately 74,000 clones, with 85% occurring only once. The chain recombines TRBV2 with TRBJ1-3; D gene unclear. The source was CD4+ or CD8+ T cells sorted from blood, collected in a trial of the OX40 agonist ivuxolimab. This receptor was identified in an adult with an advanced solid tumor such as melanoma, head and neck, liver or kidney cancer. The DNA for the CDR3 is TGTGCCAGCAGTGATTTCCGCGGGGTCGGAAACACCATATATTTT. Protein product: CASSDFRGVGNTIYF.